These 27 T cell receptor beta chains were all obtained from the same sample, sequenced in a study of blood T cell repertoires in COVID-19. Some clones are missing from TCRdb's copy, which holds only in-frame ones; the method was immunoSEQ multiplex PCR. Among over 250,000 clones listed, 87% were seen once. The sequenced sample consisted of PBMCs or T cells enriched from blood (not recorded which). Source of these receptors: a woman aged 18-30 years who had recovered from COVID-19.

The chain employs TRBV5-6 and TRBJ2-7; 7 bases match TRBD1. In germline, CDR1 is SGHDT, CDR2 YYEEEE. The length of the CDR3 is 14 residues. V lost 4 bases and J lost 1; bases outside the gene matches: 5. The CDR3 reads CASSQGTDSYEQYF. The CDR3 nucleotides are TGTGCCAGCAGCCAGGGGACAGATTCCTACGAGCAGTACTTC.

This clone was seen a single time. The rearrangement joins TRBV28 to TRBJ2-1, with a possible D match to TRBD1 (5 bases). CDR3 length: 15 residues. Trimming shortened V by 2 bases and J by 1 base, and 9 bases separated the two germline ends. Per germline, CDR1 MDHEN and CDR2 SYDVKM. CDR3 amino acids: CASSLHRQSYNEQFF. The CDR3 bases are TGTGCCAGCAGTTTACACAGGCAATCCTACAATGAGCAGTTCTTC.

The chain uses TRBV6-1 and TRBJ1-5; the D gene is possibly TRBD1 (6 bases). Trimming pared 7 bases from V and 4 bases from J, leaving 14 bases between. The CDR3 loop spans 14 amino acids. Per germline, CDR1 MNHNS and CDR2 SASEGT. This CDR3 reads CASNPGRGNQPQHF. DNA of the CDR3: TGTGCCAGCAACCCAGGGAGGGGGAATCAGCCCCAGCATTTT.

The J gene is TRBJ1-5, the V gene TRBV19; 7 bases line up with TRBD1. CDR3 size: 14 residues. Germline V gene sequence: CDR1 LNHDA, CDR2 SQIVND (reference sequence). The V gene end was trimmed by 7 bases and the J gene end by 1 base; junction bases not matched to a gene: 4. CDR3 sequence reads: CASIGDRSNQPQHF. CDR3 nucleotide sequence: TGTGCCAGTATCGGGGACAGAAGCAATCAGCCCCAGCATTTT.

The chain carries TRBV7-2 and TRBJ1-2; no clear D gene. The CDR3 loop spans 14 amino acids. Trimming removed 5 bases at V and 5 bases at J, with 15 bases between. The germline V gene encodes CDR1 SGHTA and CDR2 FQGNSA. In DNA, the CDR3 is TGTGCCAGCAGCCCATATAACCAGAAGTATGGCTACACCTTC. It encodes CASSPYNQKYGYTF.

The chain joins TRBV2 to TRBJ2-5; D not resolved. V was clipped by 7 bases and J by 0 bases, with 6 bases between them. The CDR3 runs to 12 residues. The germline CDR1 and CDR2 sequences are SNHLY and FYNNEI. CDR3 protein: CASNNYQETQYF. In DNA form, the CDR3 reads TGTGCCAGCAATAACTACCAAGAGACCCAGTACTTC.

The rearrangement uses TRBV11-2 and TRBJ1-4; TRBD1 aligns across 8 bases. This CDR3 region has 14 residues. Germline CDR1 reads SGHAT; CDR2 reads FQNNGV. V dropped 5 bases and J dropped 9; count of bases not matched to a gene: 8. The CDR3 spells CASSRGQGIQKLFF. DNA for the CDR3: TGTGCCAGCAGCCGAGGACAGGGTATCCAAAAACTGTTTTTT.

The rearrangement joins TRBV28 to TRBJ2-5, with D possibly matching TRBD1 (5 bases). V lost 2 bases and J lost 5, with 15 bases in between. This CDR3 spans 15 amino acids. Per the germline V gene, CDR1 is MDHEN and CDR2 is SYDVKM. The CDR3 sequence is CASSLSGHRIETQYF. In DNA form, the CDR3 reads TGTGCCAGCAGTTTAAGTGGACATAGGATCGAGACCCAGTACTTC.

The chain links TRBV5-1 to TRBJ2-7; 10 bases match TRBD1. With 1 base clipped from V and 0 bases from J, the junction kept 1 base outside the gene matches. Germline lookup yields CDR1 SGHRS and CDR2 YFSETQ. This CDR3 has 15 residues. The CDR3: CASSLRTGGSYEQYF. The CDR3 nucleotides are TGCGCCAGCAGCTTGAGGACAGGGGGCTCCTACGAGCAGTACTTC.

V gene TRBV28 combines with J gene TRBJ1-6, with D possibly being TRBD1 (5 bases). CDR1 is MDHEN, CDR2 SYDVKM, per germline. The CDR3 is made up of 16 amino acids. The ends were cut back, 5 bases at V and 9 bases at J, with 20 bases in the middle. This chain's CDR3 is CASSHYPQGIFSPLHF. For the CDR3, the DNA is TGTGCCAGCAGTCACTATCCCCAGGGAATTTTTTCACCCCTCCACTTT.

The V and J genes are TRBV19 and TRBJ1-1; 9 nucleotides match TRBD1. This CDR3 comprises 13 residues. Looked up from germline, CDR1 is LNHDA and CDR2 is SQIVND (reference sequence). The V gene end was trimmed by 4 bases and the J gene end by 11 bases; junction bases not matched to a gene: 8. In nucleotides, the CDR3 is TGTGCCAGTAGTAGACGGGGACAGGGTTGGGCTTTCTTT. Translated, it gives CASSRRGQGWAFF.

The chain joins TRBV7-6 to TRBJ2-5; tentatively, D is TRBD1 (5 bases). Between the trimmed V and J ends, which lost 1 base and 12 bases, there was a span of 12 bases. CDR1 SGHVS and CDR2 FNYEAQ come from the germline V gene. The CDR3 is made up of 12 amino acids. The CDR3 DNA reads TGTGCCAGCAGCTTAGGAGACAGTCCTGAGTACTTC. This gives the protein CASSLGDSPEYF.

This chain connects TRBV6-5 to TRBJ2-7; TRBD2 matches at 8 bases. The CDR3 spans 14 residues. Germline V lookup: CDR1 MNHEY, CDR2 SVGAGI. With 6 bases clipped from V and 2 bases from J, the junction kept 6 bases outside the gene matches. CDR3 nucleotide sequence: TGTGCCAGCAGAACGGTAGCGGGGCCCTACGAGCAGTACTTC. This translates into CASRTVAGPYEQYF.

This clone was recorded only once. The chain uses TRBV7-8 and TRBJ2-5; 7 bases match TRBD2. CDR1 and CDR2 (germline): SGHVS, FQNEAQ. The CDR3 extends over 14 amino acids. Unmatched junction bases numbered 5, after V lost 4 bases and J lost 3 bases. Here the CDR3 reads CASSSREWEETQYF. CDR3 nucleotides: TGTGCCAGCAGCTCGCGGGAGTGGGAAGAGACCCAGTACTTC.

This clone came up a few times. This chain uses TRBV14 with TRBJ2-3; 9 nucleotides match TRBD1. From germline, CDR1 is SGHDN and CDR2 FVKESK. CDR3 length: 18 amino acids. V lost 4 bases to trimming and J lost 8 bases; unmatched junction nucleotides: 19. The CDR3 sequence: CASSRLGQGRTSSTTQYF. The CDR3 coding sequence is TGTGCCAGCAGCCGGCTAGGACAGGGGAGGACTTCATCGACTACGCAGTATTTT.

The chain carries TRBV9 and TRBJ2-7, with TRBD2 as a possible D gene (6 bases). The germline V and J ends were trimmed by 3 bases and 5 bases, with 15 bases remaining between them. This CDR3 has 14 residues. Germline V gives CDR1 SGDLS, CDR2 YYNGEE. This CDR3 reads CASSAGPGVDEQYF. The CDR3 DNA sequence: TGTGCCAGCAGCGCGGGCCCGGGGGTAGACGAGCAGTACTTC.

DNA for the CDR3: TGCAGCGTTGGCCTACTAGCGGTTAAAGAGACCCAGTACTTC. It codes for CSVGLLAVKETQYF. The chain is built from TRBV29-1 and TRBJ2-5; 8 bases line up with TRBD2. Germline values: CDR1 SQVTM, CDR2 ANQGSEA. V lost 4 bases and J lost 3; bases outside the gene matches: 7. The CDR3 runs to 14 residues.

This sequence joins TRBV28 and TRBJ1-1; D is unresolved. Germline loops: CDR1 MDHEN, CDR2 SYDVKM. Trimming removed 3 bases at V and 4 bases at J, with 3 bases between. The length of the CDR3 is 11 residues. CDR3 coding DNA: TGTGCCAGCAGTTTGCGCACTGAAGCTTTCTTT. Protein product: CASSLRTEAFF.

CDR3 amino acids: CASSPEGQGSSAFF. The CDR3 region has the DNA TGTGCCAGCTCACCGGAGGGACAGGGGTCGTCAGCTTTCTTT. The gene calls are TRBV18 and TRBJ1-1; TRBD1 aligns across 10 bases. The germline CDR1 and CDR2 sequences are KGHSH and LQKENI. This CDR3 is built from 14 residues. The V segment lost 3 bases and the J segment 10 bases; nucleotides outside the gene matches: 8. Full variable domain (remainder filled in from reference TRBV18 and TRBJ1-1): NAGVMQNPRHLVRRRGQEARLRCSPMKGHSHVYWYRQLPEEGLKFMVYLQKENIIDESGMPKERFSAEFPKEGPSILRIQQVVRGDSAAYFCASSPEGQGSSAFFGQGTRLTVV.

This rearrangement joins TRBV2 to TRBJ1-5; D is possibly TRBD1 (6 bases). The CDR3 loop spans 15 amino acids. Per germline, CDR1 SNHLY and CDR2 FYNNEI. The germline V and J ends were trimmed by 3 bases and 7 bases, with 16 bases remaining between them. The CDR3 coding sequence is TGTGCCAGCAGTGATAGGGGGGGAACAGACCAGCCCCAGCATTTT. Protein product: CASSDRGGTDQPQHF.

Concerning this clone: Other DNA sequences in the sample encode the same CDR3. The chain employs TRBV9 and TRBJ1-5, with unresolved D. Trimming took off 1 base at V and 4 bases at J, with 6 bases between the two ends. There are 13 residues in the CDR3. Germline CDR1 SGDLS, CDR2 YYNGEE. The CDR3 DNA is TGTGCCAGCAGCGTAACGGGGAATCAGCCCCAGCATTTT. It codes for CASSVTGNQPQHF.

CDR3 sequence reads: CASSTYSQGSGANVLTF. Written as DNA, the CDR3 is TGTGCCAGCAGCACCTACTCACAGGGTTCTGGGGCCAACGTCCTGACTTTC. V gene TRBV11-2 combines with J gene TRBJ2-6, with a tentative D call TRBD1 (6 bases). The CDR3 is made up of 17 amino acids. Looked up from germline, CDR1 is SGHAT and CDR2 is FQNNGV. V lost 5 bases and J 1 base, leaving 15 bases between the germline ends.

The chain combines TRBV7-2 with TRBJ2-1; 9 bases align to TRBD1. Trimming cost V 7 bases and J 1 base; bases outside gene matches: 11. The CDR3 contains 17 residues. Germline V lookup: CDR1 SGHTA, CDR2 FQGNSA. The CDR3 nucleotides read TGTGCCAGCACCGACCTGGACAGGGGAAGGTCCTACAATGAGCAGTTCTTC. Its protein product is CASTDLDRGRSYNEQFF. The full variable domain, completed using reference TRBV7-2 and TRBJ2-1, is GAGVSQSPSNKVTEKGKDVELRCDPISGHTALYWYRQSLGQGLEFLIYFQGNSAPDKSGLPSDRFSAERTGGSVSTLTIQRTQQEDSAVYLCASTDLDRGRSYNEQFFGPGTRLTVL.

The rearrangement uses TRBV7-8 and TRBJ2-1; TRBD2 matches 9 bases. Looked up from germline, CDR1 is SGHVS and CDR2 is FQNEAQ. The V gene end was trimmed by 4 bases and the J gene end by 3 bases; junction bases not matched to a gene: 7. The length of the CDR3 is 16 residues. DNA of the CDR3: TGTGCCAGCAGCTCGATAGCGGGGGTATTCTACAATGAGCAGTTCTTC. Encoded protein: CASSSIAGVFYNEQFF.

Worth noting for this clone: The junction does not match germline at one end; this may be a read error. The V gene is TRBV2, the J gene TRBJ2-7; TRBD2 agrees at 8 bases. The CDR3 extends over 13 amino acids. Germline V gene data show CDR1 as SNHLY and CDR2 as FYNNEI. This chain's CDR3 is CASSEGLAGEQYF. Written as DNA, the CDR3 is TGTGCCAGCAGCGAAGGGCTAGCGGGCGAGCAGTACTTC.

V gene TRBV6-2 or TRBV6-3 combines with J gene TRBJ1-3, with unresolved D. The CDR3 is 14 residues long. The V end was cut by 2 bases, the J end by 1 base, with 6 bases between. Germline V gene data show CDR1 as MNHEY and CDR2 as SVGEGT. CDR3 coding DNA: TGTGCCAGCAGTTACAGCGGTTCTGGAAACACCATATATTTT. Translating gives CASSYSGSGNTIYF.

The V gene is TRBV7-3, the J gene TRBJ2-1; 15 bases agree with TRBD2. Germline CDR1 is SGHTA and CDR2 is FQGTGA. The CDR3 has 20 amino acids. Losses at the gene ends were 7 bases for V and 0 bases for J; bases not matched to a gene: 13. CDR3 residues: CASTTSKGLAGGLSYNEQFF. The CDR3 DNA follows: TGTGCCAGCACCACATCAAAGGGACTAGCGGGAGGCCTCTCCTACAATGAGCAGTTCTTC.